This T cell receptor beta chain was captured by sequencing in a study of cytomegalovirus exposure and HLA in healthy donors. Study-level findings and limits: Some segments of the V type, notably TRBV6-2 and TRBV6-3, were excluded as indistinguishable. The study had only CMV serostatus as immune exposure information. In a later analysis, TCR association rates varied by HLA locus: DRB1 most, HLA-C fewest.

In the case of this clone: As yet, its antigen is unknown.

Researchers ran the PCR with 60 Vbeta and 13 Jbeta primers. Measured with immunoSEQ multiplex PCR; TCRdb has only the in-frame clones, and not every one. Counted here are approximately 160,000 clones, 75% to 90% occurring once; the ten biggest clones make up around 4.1%. With 7 bases clipped from V and 2 bases from J, the junction kept 4 bases outside the gene matches. There are 13 residues in the CDR3. From germline, CDR1 is SNHLY and CDR2 FYNNEI. This rearrangement joins TRBV2 to TRBJ2-7, with 8 bases fitting TRBD2. This receptor was identified in a woman aged 50 to 65 in good health and CMV-seropositive. The sequenced material came from PBMCs. The CDR3 is CASTYSGTYEQYF. The CDR3 DNA is TGTGCCAGCACCTATAGCGGGACCTACGAGCAGTACTTC.